The next 18 T cell receptor beta chains were all read from a single sample in a study of control samples from healthy donors and cancer patients. Here immunoSEQ multiplex PCR was the method, and the copy in TCRdb shows in-frame clones only, minus some. The sample yields approximately 150,000 clones, around 90% seen once. What was sequenced was blood. Receptors were obtained from a young man in good health.

The chain uses TRBV7-9 and TRBJ1-2, with a tentative D call TRBD1 (5 bases). The length of the CDR3 is 13 residues. V was shortened by 1 base and J by 3 bases, with 6 bases between the two germline ends. Looked up from germline, CDR1 is SEHNR and CDR2 is FQNEAQ (reference sequence). CDR3: CASSLETDYGYTF. The CDR3 nucleotides are TGTGCCAGCAGCTTAGAGACAGACTATGGCTACACCTTC. Full variable domain (remainder filled in from reference TRBV7-9 and TRBJ1-2): DTGVSQNPRHKITKRGQNVTFRCDPISEHNRLYWYRQTLGQGPEFLTYFQNEAQLEKSRLLSDRFSAERPKGSFSTLEIQRTEQGDSAMYLCASSLETDYGYTFGSGTRLTVV.

The V and J genes are TRBV18 and TRBJ1-5; a possible D gene is TRBD1 (6 bases). CDR1 KGHSH and CDR2 LQKENI come from the germline V gene. The CDR3 runs 16 residues. Trimming removed 0 bases from V and 2 bases from J, with 11 bases in between. The CDR3 sequence: CASSPPARGGNQPQHF. The CDR3 DNA follows: TGTGCCAGCTCACCACCGGCTAGGGGGGGCAATCAGCCCCAGCATTTT.

The chain uses TRBV13 and TRBJ2-7, with 11 bases that match TRBD2. J lost 4 bases, V lost 5 bases, and 1 base had no gene match. The CDR3 has 13 amino acids. Germline values: CDR1 PRHDT, CDR2 FYEKMQ (reference sequence). The CDR3 nucleotides are TGTGCCAGCAGCCGGACTAGCGGGTACGAGCAGTACTTC. It encodes CASSRTSGYEQYF.

The chain recombines TRBV7-2 with TRBJ2-2; 9 nucleotides agree with TRBD2. Trimming removed 1 base from V and 1 base from J; junction bases left unmatched: 4. Germline CDR1 SGHTA, CDR2 FQGNSA. The CDR3 totals 17 residues. This CDR3 is CASSLVGTSQNTGELFF. The CDR3 DNA sequence: TGTGCCAGCAGCTTAGTGGGGACTAGCCAGAACACCGGGGAGCTGTTTTTT.

The chain recombines TRBV5-6 with TRBJ1-2; maybe TRBD1 (5 bases). Per germline, CDR1 SGHDT and CDR2 YYEEEE. This CDR3 has 15 residues. The V end lost 4 bases, the J end lost 3 bases, and 16 bases lay between the germline ends. The CDR3 loop reads CASSNLGGSDYGYTF. The CDR3 DNA reads TGTGCCAGCAGCAACCTGGGGGGTTCAGACTATGGCTACACCTTC.

The J gene is TRBJ2-5, the V gene TRBV5-6; D not resolved. The V and J ends lost 5 bases and 0 bases respectively, with 14 bases between them. The CDR3 totals 15 residues. CDR1 and CDR2 (germline): SGHDT, YYEEEE. The CDR3 sequence: CASSPRSDYQETQYF. The CDR3 DNA sequence: TGTGCCAGCAGTCCCCGGTCGGATTACCAAGAGACCCAGTACTTC.

A word on this clone: The junction departs from germline at one end; a sequencing error may be responsible. This rearrangement joins TRBV4-1 to TRBJ2-1; 15 bases map to TRBD2. Germline loops: CDR1 MGHRA, CDR2 YSYEKL. The CDR3 runs 17 residues. As DNA, the CDR3 is TGCGCCCGCAGCCGGGCGGGGACTAGCGGGGGGAGGGATGAGCAGTTCTTC. Translating it yields CARSRAGTSGGRDEQFF.

The genes are TRBV4-3 and TRBJ2-3; 11 positions match TRBD1. Trimming took 3 bases from V and 3 from J; bases not matched to a gene: 2. Per the germline V gene, CDR1 is LGHNA and CDR2 is YSLEER. CDR3 length: 15 residues. Here the CDR3 reads CASSQGTGGTDTQYF. The CDR3 DNA reads TGCGCCAGCAGCCAGGGGACAGGGGGAACAGATACGCAGTATTTT.

The CDR3 here is CASSLYGDKNQPQHF. CDR3 bases: TGTGCCAGCAGTTTATACGGGGACAAAAATCAGCCCCAGCATTTT. The V call is TRBV27, the J call TRBJ1-5, with D perhaps matching TRBD1 (6 bases). Germline CDR1 reads MNHEY; CDR2 reads SMNVEV (reference sequence). This CDR3 is built from 15 residues. V dropped 1 base and J dropped 4 bases, with 11 bases sitting between them.

The genes are TRBV3-1 (or the pseudogene TRBV3-2) and TRBJ2-7; 10 bases are shared with TRBD1. Trimming cost V 1 base and J 7 bases; bases outside gene matches: 4. The CDR3 extends over 14 amino acids. Germline V CDR1 and CDR2: LGHDT, YNNKEL (reference sequence). The CDR3 coding sequence is TGTGCCAGCAGCCAAGGACAGGGGGCGGGGGAGCAGTACTTC. It specifies CASSQGQGAGEQYF.

The V gene is TRBV4-1, the J gene TRBJ2-7; TRBD1 might be the D (5 bases). This CDR3 has 14 amino acids. V was trimmed by 1 base and J by 3 bases, leaving 10 bases between them. CDR1 and CDR2 from the germline V gene are MGHRA and YSYEKL. The DNA of the CDR3 is TGCGCCAGCAGCCAAGCGGACACCAACTACGAGCAGTACTTC. Protein: CASSQADTNYEQYF.

This clone has just a few counts. The V and J genes are TRBV5-6 and TRBJ1-6; D is ambiguous. V was clipped by 0 bases and J by 8 bases, with 3 bases between them. Germline V gene lookup returns CDR1 SGHDT and CDR2 YYEEEE. There are 12 residues in the CDR3. The CDR3 nucleotides read TGTGCCAGCAGCTTGGTTGATTCACCCCTCCACTTT. Protein sequence: CASSLVDSPLHF. Supplemented by reference TRBV5-6 and TRBJ1-6, the full variable domain reads DAGVTQSPTHLIKTRGQQVTLRCSPKSGHDTVSWYQQALGQGPQFIFQYYEEEERQRGNFPDRFSGHQFPNYSSELNVNALLLGDSALYLCASSLVDSPLHFGNGTRLTVT.

This sequence joins TRBV5-5 and TRBJ2-3; 8 bases agree with TRBD1. The trim removed 6 bases at V and 3 bases at J, leaving 6 bases unmatched. CDR1 is SGHKS, CDR2 YYEKEE, per germline (reference sequence). The CDR3 extends over 14 amino acids. DNA for the CDR3: TGTGCCAGCACACGGACAGGGAGGACAGATACGCAGTATTTT. Residues: CASTRTGRTDTQYF.

This clone was counted a single time. The CDR3 here is CASSPTPPGSAEAFF. CDR3 coding DNA: TGTGCCAGCAGCCCTACCCCCCCCGGGAGCGCTGAAGCTTTCTTT. The V and J genes are TRBV7-9 and TRBJ1-1, with D unclear. Between the trimmed V and J ends, which lost 5 bases and 6 bases, there was a span of 19 bases. The CDR3 runs 15 residues. Germline CDR1 SEHNR, CDR2 FQNEAQ (reference sequence).

The chain combines TRBV7-2 with TRBJ2-5, with 8 bases identical to TRBD2. The trim removed 1 base at V and 2 bases at J, leaving 6 bases unmatched. The CDR3 is made up of 16 amino acids. Germline CDR1 SGHTA, CDR2 FQGNSA. CDR3 bases: TGTGCCAGCAGCTTAGGTTGGGCTAGCGGGCAAGAGACCCAGTACTTC. This encodes CASSLGWASGQETQYF.

The chain uses TRBV7-3 and TRBJ1-6; no reliable D call. Trimming removed 2 bases at V and 7 bases at J, with 9 bases between. Germline loops: CDR1 SGHTA, CDR2 FQGTGA. The CDR3 totals 14 residues. The CDR3 is CASSLSGANSPLHF. For the CDR3, the DNA is TGTGCCAGCAGCTTATCAGGCGCCAATTCACCCCTCCACTTT. Based on the CDR3 plus reference TRBV7-3 and TRBJ1-6, the full variable domain is GAGVSQTPSNKVTEKGKYVELRCDPISGHTALYWYRQSLGQGPEFLIYFQGTGAADDSGLPNDRFFAVRPEGSVSTLKIQRTERGDSAVYLCASSLSGANSPLHFGNGTRLTVT.

This clone is a singleton in its sample. The chain combines TRBV5-5 with TRBJ1-3; TRBD1 is a possible D gene (5 bases). This CDR3 is built from 15 residues. Germline loops: CDR1 SGHKS, CDR2 YYEKEE (reference sequence). The V end was cut by 3 bases, the J end by 4 bases, with 14 bases between. The DNA of the CDR3 is TGTGCCAGCAGCTACGTTCAGGGACGCGGAAACACCATATATTTT. Its protein product is CASSYVQGRGNTIYF.

The chain recombines TRBV21-1 with TRBJ2-7; the table names TRBD1, a call not compared with the DNA. TRBV21-1 is shown as a pseudogene. There are 15 residues in the CDR3. The DNA of the CDR3 is TGTGCCAGCAGCAAAGAGGAGGACAGGGGGTACGAGCAGTACTTC. It translates to CASSKEEDRGYEQYF.